This paragraph covers one TCR beta chain sequence. The antigen is undetermined. This CDR3 comprises 14 residues. V lost 0 bases and J lost 5, with 10 bases in between. Per germline, CDR1 SEHNR and CDR2 FQNEAQ (reference sequence). Assay used: immunoSEQ multiplex PCR; TCRdb lists only in-frame clones, some missing. The sample carries fewer than 30,000 clones, approximately 88% recorded once. This sample is part of a study of OX40 agonist ivuxolimab in advanced cancers. Study details: Hepatocellular carcinoma, melanoma, renal cell or head and neck cancer was diagnosed in the dose-escalation patients.

Findings of the study overall: At 0.1 to 3.0 mg/kg, clonal expansion of CD4+ and CD8+ blood T cells had occurred by week 6.

The receptor comes from an adult with an advanced solid tumor such as melanoma, head and neck, liver or kidney cancer. This chain links TRBV7-9 with TRBJ1-2; D is uncertain. The sample consisted of CD4+ or CD8+ T cells sorted from blood, taken in a trial of the OX40 agonist ivuxolimab. The CDR3 here is CASSLANRLYGYTF. CDR3 in DNA: TGTGCCAGCAGCTTAGCCAACAGATTGTATGGCTACACCTTC.